This entry concerns a single T cell receptor beta chain. CDR3 length equals 16 residues. V was clipped by 0 bases and J by 5 bases; unmatched bases: 7. The sample originates from a study of blood T cells in healthy people across ages. Alongside a J-beta primer mix, a sample-barcoded 5' primer served in a second PCR lasting roughly 6 to 12 cycles. TCRdb reprocessed the 5' RACE reads with MiXCR, giving one entry per CDR3 protein. The top ten clones hold under 30% of a sample with hundreds of thousands of distinct CDR3 sequences, 56% of them seen once. The specimen sequenced was blood. This TCR derives from a man aged 40-49 years in good health. The chain employs TRBV5-7 and TRBJ2-3, with 9 bases identical to TRBD2. TRBV5-7 is labeled an ORF, and its function is uncertain. Here the CDR3 reads CASSLAQREAIDTQYF. CDR3 nucleotide sequence: TGTGCCAGCAGCTTGGCCCAGCGGGAGGCAATAGATACGCAGTATTTT.